These T cell receptor beta chains were read from a single sample in a study of Ad26.COV2.S vaccination and SARS-CoV-2 variants. Repertoires were generated with immunoSEQ multiplex PCR, while TCRdb's copy carries only in-frame clones and drops some. The sample consists of 350,000 to 500,000 clones, 75% to 95% of them appearing once. The sequencing used peripheral blood, collected in a trial of Ad26.COV2.S vaccine versus placebo. The receptors originated from a person between 18 and 65 years old who received the Ad26.COV2.S COVID-19 vaccine or a placebo. CDR3s include the opening cysteine and the closing phenylalanine or tryptophan. The D gene is left open where the match is weak. Clone sizes are given selectively: once, few, many, or a class where the clone is expanded.

J: TRBJ1-4
D: -
size: -
V: TRBV2
DNA: TGTGCCAGCAGTTATGCGGGCGAAAAACTGTTTTTT
CDR3: CASSYAGEKLFF

J: TRBJ2-7
D: -
size: -
V: TRBV30
DNA: TGTGCCTGGAGTGTTCGGAGTTTATACGAGCAGTACTTC
CDR3: CAWSVRSLYEQYF

J: TRBJ1-2
D: -
size: -
V: TRBV19
DNA: TGTGCCAGTAGTCGGGACACCACTAACTATGGCTACACCTTC
CDR3: CASSRDTTNYGYTF

J: TRBJ2-3
D: -
size: -
V: TRBV28
DNA: TGTGCCAGCAGCTACCGACTCACAGATACGCAGTATTTT
CDR3: CASSYRLTDTQYF

J: TRBJ2-7
D: -
size: -
V: TRBV2
DNA: TGTGCCAGCAGTGTCAACGGAGCCTACGAGCAGTACTTC
CDR3: CASSVNGAYEQYF

J: TRBJ2-1
D: -
size: -
V: TRBV5-1
DNA: TGCGCCAGCAGCTTTACGGGGCCGGGGTCCTACAATGAGCAGTTCTTC
CDR3: CASSFTGPGSYNEQFF

J: TRBJ1-1
D: -
size: once
V: TRBV29-1
DNA: TGCAGCGTTGATCGGGCTTTCTTT
CDR3: CSVDRAFF

J: TRBJ1-5
D: TRBD1
size: -
V: TRBV6-5
DNA: TGTGCCAGCAGGGGGCAGGGGGGTCAGCCCCAGCATTTT
CDR3: CASRGQGGQPQHF

J: TRBJ1-3
D: -
size: few
V: TRBV27
DNA: TGTGCCAGCAGTTTGCATCACTCTGGGGGAAACACCATATATTTT
CDR3: CASSLHHSGGNTIYF

J: TRBJ1-3
D: -
size: -
V: TRBV7-8
DNA: TGTGCCAGCAGCTCTCTGACTGGAAACACCATATATTTT
CDR3: CASSSLTGNTIYF

J: TRBJ2-2
D: -
size: once
V: TRBV10-3
DNA: TGTGCCATCAGTGGCGTGGCCGGGGAGCTGTTTTTT
CDR3: CAISGVAGELFF

J: TRBJ2-7
D: -
size: -
V: TRBV5-1
DNA: TGCGCCAGCAGCTTCCAATCGGGGTATTCCTACGAGCAGTACTTC
CDR3: CASSFQSGYSYEQYF

J: TRBJ1-5
D: -
size: -
V: TRBV6-5
DNA: TGTGCCAGCAGTTACGCCGACAGGTCTAAAAGGCCCCAGCATTTT
CDR3: CASSYADRSKRPQHF

J: TRBJ1-1
D: TRBD1
size: -
V: TRBV20-1
DNA: TGCAGTGCGAGTGGGGACAGATCTCCCGCTGAAGCTTTCTTT
CDR3: CSASGDRSPAEAFF

J: TRBJ2-1
D: -
size: -
V: TRBV11-3
DNA: TGTGCCAGCAGCCGGATACTAGCCGATGAGCAGTTCTTC
CDR3: CASSRILADEQFF

J: TRBJ2-3
D: -
size: -
V: TRBV9
DNA: TGTGCCAGCAGCACTATGGACAGCACAGATACGCAGTATTTT
CDR3: CASSTMDSTDTQYF

J: TRBJ2-6
D: -
size: -
V: TRBV13
DNA: TGTGCCAGCAGCTTAGGAGACCTCTCTGGGGCCAACGTCCTGACTTTC
CDR3: CASSLGDLSGANVLTF

J: TRBJ2-7
D: TRBD2
size: -
V: TRBV30
DNA: TGTGCCTGGAGTGGTGCTAGCGGGAGCAACGAGCAGTACTTC
CDR3: CAWSGASGSNEQYF

J: TRBJ2-1
D: -
size: once
V: TRBV6-5
DNA: TGTGCCAGCAGTTACTCGTTTAGCGGAGGGAATGAGCAGTTCTTC
CDR3: CASSYSFSGGNEQFF

J: TRBJ2-7
D: -
size: -
V: TRBV11-2
DNA: TGTGCCAGCAGCTTAGGACCATCTAGTTTCGGCTACGAGCAGTACTTC
CDR3: CASSLGPSSFGYEQYF

J: TRBJ1-4
D: TRBD1
size: -
V: TRBV6-5
DNA: TGTGCCAGCAGTCCGGGGACAGTTCGAGAAAAACTGTTTTTT
CDR3: CASSPGTVREKLFF

J: TRBJ2-7
D: TRBD1
size: -
V: TRBV4-3
DNA: TGCGCCAGCAGCCGGGGGACAGGGGGTTCCTACGAGCAGTACTTC
CDR3: CASSRGTGGSYEQYF

J: TRBJ2-7
D: -
size: -
V: TRBV13
DNA: TGTGCCAGCAGCTTGGGTCGGGCCGCGTCCTACGAGCAGTACTTC
CDR3: CASSLGRAASYEQYF

J: TRBJ1-6
D: TRBD1
size: -
V: TRBV15
DNA: TGTGCCACCAGCAGGCGGTTTTGGGACAGGAATAATTCACCCCTCCACTTT
CDR3: CATSRRFWDRNNSPLHF

J: TRBJ2-7
D: -
size: -
V: TRBV12-3/TRBV12-4
DNA: TGTGCCAGCAGTTTATTGGGGGACGACGAGCAGTACTTC
CDR3: CASSLLGDDEQYF

J: TRBJ1-2
D: TRBD1
size: -
V: TRBV5-4
DNA: TGTGCCAGCAGCTTGTCACGGGACAGGGTAGATGGTGGCTACACCTTC
CDR3: CASSLSRDRVDGGYTF

J: TRBJ1-2
D: -
size: -
V: TRBV3-1/TRBV3-2
DNA: TGTGCCAGCAGTCCGGACCCGGGCTATGGCTACACCTTC
CDR3: CASSPDPGYGYTF

J: TRBJ1-6
D: -
size: -
V: TRBV5-5
DNA: TGTGCCAGCAGCTTCGACTTGATCGGTTCACCCCTCCACTTT
CDR3: CASSFDLIGSPLHF

J: TRBJ2-3
D: -
size: -
V: TRBV7-2
DNA: TGTGCCAGCAGCTTAGGGGCAGGGCTAGATACGCAGTATTTT
CDR3: CASSLGAGLDTQYF

J: TRBJ2-1
D: TRBD2
size: -
V: TRBV2
DNA: TGTGCCAGCATGGGACTAGCGGGACGGGGACCTCTCAATGAGCAGTTCTTC
CDR3: CASMGLAGRGPLNEQFF

J: TRBJ1-1
D: -
size: few
V: TRBV7-9
DNA: TGTGCCAGCAGCCTATCCCAGCGGGCTAAAGCTTTCTTT
CDR3: CASSLSQRAKAFF

J: TRBJ2-2
D: TRBD1
size: once
V: TRBV4-3
DNA: TGCGCCAGCAGCCGCATGTCTACGACAGGGCCCCACACCGGGGAGCTGTTTTTT
CDR3: CASSRMSTTGPHTGELFF

J: TRBJ2-2
D: TRBD2
size: -
V: TRBV2
DNA: TGTGCCAGCAGGTCTAGCGGGGTTACCGGGGAGCTGTTTTTT
CDR3: CASRSSGVTGELFF

J: TRBJ1-1
D: -
size: -
V: TRBV25-1
DNA: TGTGCCAGCAGTGAATCGGTGGGGGGCGCGGAAGCTTTCTTT
CDR3: CASSESVGGAEAFF

J: TRBJ2-1
D: TRBD2
size: -
V: TRBV5-5
DNA: TGTGCCAGCAGCCTATCTAGCGGGAGCTTCTATGAGCAGTTCTTC
CDR3: CASSLSSGSFYEQFF

J: TRBJ2-7
D: TRBD2
size: -
V: TRBV14
DNA: TGTGCCAGCAGCCAATTGGGAGTAGCGGGAGAGGAAGAGCAGTACTTC
CDR3: CASSQLGVAGEEEQYF

J: TRBJ2-5
D: -
size: -
V: TRBV6-1
DNA: TGTGCCAGCAGTGAGGGAGGGACCCAGTACTTC
CDR3: CASSEGGTQYF

J: TRBJ2-1
D: TRBD2
size: few
V: TRBV4-2
DNA: TGTGCCAGCAGCCAAGAAGTGGCAGGGGGCACGACTAGCGGGGACAATGAGCAGTTCTTC
CDR3: CASSQEVAGGTTSGDNEQFF

J: TRBJ1-3
D: -
size: -
V: TRBV6-5
DNA: TGTGCCAGCAGTTACTCCGGAGCAGGGTCAGGAAACACCATATATTTT
CDR3: CASSYSGAGSGNTIYF

J: TRBJ1-2
D: -
size: -
V: TRBV9
DNA: TGTGCCAGCAGCGTAGAGGGGTACACGGAGCTTGATGGCTACACCTTC
CDR3: CASSVEGYTELDGYTF

J: TRBJ2-1
D: TRBD2
size: -
V: TRBV28
DNA: TGTGCCAGCAGCCTTATAGCCAGGGCGGGAGTTTCCGAGCAGTTCTTC
CDR3: CASSLIARAGVSEQFF

J: TRBJ2-7
D: -
size: -
V: TRBV5-5
DNA: TGTGCCAGCAGGGATCAGGGCTACGAGCAGTACTTC
CDR3: CASRDQGYEQYF

J: TRBJ2-7
D: TRBD1
size: -
V: TRBV10-3
DNA: TGTGCCATCAGCCCTGGACAGGCCACCACCTACGAGCAGTACTTC
CDR3: CAISPGQATTYEQYF

J: TRBJ1-1
D: TRBD1
size: -
V: TRBV6-5
DNA: TGTGCCAGCACCTGGGACAGGGTAGAAGCTTTCTTT
CDR3: CASTWDRVEAFF

J: TRBJ2-1
D: TRBD2
size: -
V: TRBV25-1
DNA: TGTGCCAGCGCCGCTAGCGGGAGTAGGAATGAGCAGTTCTTC
CDR3: CASAASGSRNEQFF

J: TRBJ2-1
D: -
size: -
V: TRBV5-6
DNA: TGTGCCAGCAGCTTGGTAGGGGGGAAATCCTACAATGAGCAGTTCTTC
CDR3: CASSLVGGKSYNEQFF